This TCR beta chain derives from a study of blood T cells in healthy people across ages (dated by TCRdb to between 2014 and 2016). Concerning the study at large: In model experiments, template switching captured roughly one uniquely barcoded TCR beta cDNA molecule for every two T cells. Age-related changes in TCR beta repertoire diversity were measured in the study by deep sequencing normalized with unique cDNA molecular identifiers. Donors were grouped into four age groups: young (average 16 years), middle-aged (roughly 38), aged (around 60) and long-lived (just over 80). To avoid experimental bias, donors of different ages were spread randomly across the sequencing lanes. Using the same blood draw, the study looked at two additional independent replicas of 1 million unique cDNA reads for two donors, one aged 18 to 30 and the other aged 80 or older.

Trimmed from V: 8 bases; trimmed from J: 5 bases; junction bases lacking a gene match: 16. Sequences SQVTM (CDR1) and ANQGSEA (CDR2) are obtained from the germline V gene. Reading from cysteine to phenylalanine, the CDR3 counts 15 amino acids. The only DNA kept is the CDR3, 45 bases in frame from the first base. Findings and caveats that apply to the study as a whole: As age increased, observed TCR beta diversity per million T cells dropped in a roughly linear way, and a significant reduction was already evident by age 40. There was a strong correlation between observed TCR beta diversity and the percentage of naive T cells measured by flow cytometry. Compared with the aged group, the long-lived group had more naive CD4+ T cells, fewer expanded clones and increased TCR diversity, suggesting age selection. Because donor CMV infection status was unknown, age-related changes in expanded clonotypes were potentially confounded. Because profiling used bulk unsorted PBMCs, naive and antigen-experienced compartments could not be compared conclusively. Total diversity estimates from one million sequenced T cells were considered lower bounds and underestimates.

Libraries were built with 5' RACE. This sample was sequenced with an Illumina HiSeq 2500. A second PCR of about 7 to 12 cycles was run with a J-beta primer mix and a sample-barcoded 5' primer. Each TCR beta cDNA molecule received a unique molecular identifier from a template-switch 5' adaptor carrying 12 random nucleotides. At least 2.5 million CDR3-containing paired-end reads were obtained from each sample. First-strand cDNA synthesis was performed from all RNA using the Mint cDNA synthesis kit, with priming by a TRBC-specific oligonucleotide. After uracil-DNA glycosylase treatment, a first 18-cycle PCR used universal primers M1SS and BC2_uni_R on all cDNA. The source study handled its data this way. For normalization, 1 million high-quality reads were randomly selected from each sample, with every read carrying a distinct molecular identifier. Instead of being binned into consensus sequences, reads that shared molecular identifiers were thrown out. CDR3 identification, clonotype clustering and error correction used MiTCR with a Q25 quality threshold and the strictest error-elimination algorithm. A nonparametric unseen species model with Euler transformation was used to estimate lower-bound total TCR beta diversity. TCRdb cleaned the public reads at Q25 with fastp, built clones with MiXCR and kept in-frame beta chains. Merged by CDR3 protein, the rows form single entries marked with the most common genes and DNA. The V and J calls come from TCRdb's annotation, not from the publication. The sample data list hundreds of thousands of distinct CDR3 sequences, and about 21% of these were observed just once. The leading ten clones occupy around 3.4% of the sample.

Donors were a few dozen systemically healthy Caucasian individuals from Russia aged roughly 6 to 90 years. Each donor gave 8.5 to 10 milliliters of peripheral blood, collected into EDTA-treated Vacutainer tubes. PBMCs were isolated by Ficoll-Paque density-gradient centrifugation, with at least 6.5 million obtained per sample. Trizol reagent was used to extract total RNA from the PBMCs, yielding at least 5 micrograms per sample. For every donor, an aliquot of PBMCs went through flow cytometry to measure the percentages of naive CD45RAhigh/CD27high T cells. In this sample, this clonotype turned up many times. Which antigen it targets is not known. No qualities accompany the bases; no much larger clone lies one base away.

The chain is encoded by TRBV29-1 joined to TRBJ2-3, with 7 bases aligning to TRBD2. This TCR was recovered from a man between 65 and 79 years old in good health. Material: blood. The CDR3 protein sequence reads: CSISSGGRGKDTQYF. Read as DNA, the sequence is TGCAGCATCTCATCGGGCGGGAGAGGGAAAGATACGCAGTATTTT.